These 3 T cell receptor beta chains originate from one sample sequenced in a study of blood T cell repertoires in COVID-19. The table came from immunoSEQ multiplex PCR; TCRdb's copy has only in-frame clones and leaves some out. The sample has some 260,000 clones; approximately 86% are singletons. Input material: peripheral blood. These receptors all come from a woman aged 25 to 39 with acute or convalescent COVID-19.

This clone showed up just once. The J gene is TRBJ2-7, the V gene TRBV7-2; 9 bases match TRBD1. The CDR3 sequence is 15 residues long. The germline CDR1 and CDR2 sequences are SGHTA and FQGNSA. Trimming at V came to 4 bases and at J to 4 bases, leaving 8 bases not matched to a gene. The CDR3: CASSSWTGEGYEQYF. The CDR3 DNA follows: TGTGCCAGCAGCTCGTGGACAGGGGAGGGTTACGAGCAGTACTTC.

The sample holds one count of this clone. The rearrangement uses TRBV2 and TRBJ1-4; TRBD1 agrees at 7 bases. Germline CDR1 SNHLY, CDR2 FYNNEI. V trimming: 4 bases; J trimming: 6 bases; junction bases outside the gene matches: 2. The CDR3 contains 13 residues. The CDR3 DNA is TGTGCCAGCAGTGCAGGGGGGTATGAAAAACTGTTTTTT. Translating gives CASSAGGYEKLFF.

The chain joins TRBV7-2 to TRBJ2-2; 7 bases are shared with TRBD1. The CDR3 covers 16 residues. Germline CDR1 SGHTA, CDR2 FQGNSA. J was trimmed by 6 bases and V by 1 base; bases with no gene match: 8. The DNA of the CDR3 is TGTGCCAGCAGCTTAGTTGTGACAGGGCACGCCGGGGAGCTGTTTTTT. Its translation is CASSLVVTGHAGELFF.